This T cell receptor (beta chain) appears in the sequencing data of a study of blood T cell repertoires in COVID-19 (dated by TCRdb to between 2020 and 2021). A note on the overall study: The collaborator samples originated in the United States, Italy and Spain and spanned the acute and convalescent phases of COVID-19. The prospective study material was composed of cDNA or gDNA derived from T cells, B-cell-depleted T cells, or PBMCs. The dataset comprised deeply sampled blood TCRbeta repertoires from subjects exposed to, actively infected with, or recovered from COVID-19. The repertoires were released in a freely available public database meant as a resource for research on the immune response to SARS-CoV-2. The samples were drawn from two sources: the first 160 participants of the ongoing ImmuneRACE study, and over 1,000 subjects contributed by 6 global collaborators. Sample metadata almost always included a de-identified subject ID, COVID-19 status, age in years and sex. Where available, HLA class I and class II types were taken from metadata supplied by the sample provider and were not determined by assay-based typing. Here is what the overall study found, with its caveats: The amount of clinical and demographic metadata varied by source and participant and was provided uncurated.

TCRbeta CDR3 regions were amplified from genomic DNA by means of the immunoSEQ Assay, a bias-controlled multiplex PCR. As for the original processing: Within the assay, amplification of reference gene primers was used to estimate how many nucleated cells each sample contained. Sequence reads were collapsed and filtered to measure the absolute abundance of every unique TCRbeta CDR3 rearrangement. For each sample, productive Simpson clonality was calculated as the square root of Simpson's diversity index across productive rearrangements. TCRdb mirrors the immuneACCESS table, restricted to in-frame sequences. Some clones are absent from its copies; in checked studies, under half trace to an unresolved V gene, and the reason for the others is unknown. The V and J calls and clone size are taken from that table; D and trimming were inferred from the DNA. Across this sample there are about 180,000 clones, with around 83% seen only once. The ten biggest clones cover 6% to 6.5% of the sample.

A remark on this clone: Its antigen has not been determined. No base-level quality is on record; no much larger clone is a single base apart.

Enrolling through a virtual design, the prospective study's participants ranged in age from roughly 18 to 95 years and lived across 20 to 30 United States geographic areas. Cohort assignment in the prospective study relied on participant-reported clinical history from a screening survey and a study questionnaire. Recovered participants in ImmuneRACE Cohort 3 were defined by two consecutive negative NP/OP PCR tests, clearance by a healthcare professional, or resolution of symptoms. In the prospective study, whole blood, serum and a nasopharyngeal or oropharyngeal swab were collected from each participant by mobile phlebotomists. Additional blood draws and questionnaires over an approximately 2-month period could optionally be provided by prospective study participants. Blood samples from the prospective study were shipped frozen or at room temperature prior to DNA extraction. Specimen: PBMCs or T cells enriched from blood (not recorded which). This receptor was identified in a man aged 40-50 years who had recovered from COVID-19.

The CDR3 amino acid sequence is: CASSLEEAVSYEQYF. The DNA sequence is TGCGCCAGCAGCTTGGAAGAGGCGGTCTCCTACGAGCAGTACTTC. The chain couples TRBV5-1 to TRBJ2-7, with the D gene too uncertain to name. The germline V gene provides CDR1 SGHRS and CDR2 YFSETQ. Including cysteine and phenylalanine, the CDR3 has 15 amino acids. Only the CDR3 DNA stays, 45 bases, in frame from base 1. Deletion took 0 bases off V and 0 bases off J, with a span of 10 bases between the germline ends.